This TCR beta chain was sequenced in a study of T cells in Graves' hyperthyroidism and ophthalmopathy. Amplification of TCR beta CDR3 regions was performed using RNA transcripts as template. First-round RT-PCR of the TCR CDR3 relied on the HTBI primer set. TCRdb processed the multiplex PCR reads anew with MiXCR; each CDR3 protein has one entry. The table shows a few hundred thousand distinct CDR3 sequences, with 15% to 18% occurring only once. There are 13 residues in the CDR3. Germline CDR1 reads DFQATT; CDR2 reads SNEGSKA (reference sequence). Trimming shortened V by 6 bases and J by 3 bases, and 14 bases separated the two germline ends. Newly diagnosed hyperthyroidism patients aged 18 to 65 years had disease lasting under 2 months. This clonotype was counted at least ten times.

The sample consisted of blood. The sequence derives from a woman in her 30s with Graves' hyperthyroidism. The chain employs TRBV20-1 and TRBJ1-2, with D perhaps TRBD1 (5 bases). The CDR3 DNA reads TGCAGTGCCCAGGGTTCGGGGGACTATGGCTACACCTTC. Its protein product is CSAQGSGDYGYTF.